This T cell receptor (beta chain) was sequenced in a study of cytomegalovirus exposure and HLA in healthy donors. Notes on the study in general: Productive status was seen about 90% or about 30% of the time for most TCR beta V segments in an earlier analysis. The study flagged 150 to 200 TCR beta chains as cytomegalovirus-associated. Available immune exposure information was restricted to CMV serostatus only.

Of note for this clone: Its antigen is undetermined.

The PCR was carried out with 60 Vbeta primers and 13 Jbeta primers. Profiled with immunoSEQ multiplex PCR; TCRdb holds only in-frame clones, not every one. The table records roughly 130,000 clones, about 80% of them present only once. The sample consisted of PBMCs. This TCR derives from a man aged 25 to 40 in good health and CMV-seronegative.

This chain's CDR3 is CASSSDSEGWRNNQPQHF. In DNA form, the CDR3 reads TGTGCCAGCAGCTCGGACTCGGAAGGGTGGAGGAACAATCAGCCCCAGCATTTT. The rearrangement uses TRBV5-8 and TRBJ1-5; D is ambiguous. Germline lookup yields CDR1 SGHTS and CDR2 YDEGEE. The CDR3 loop spans 18 amino acids. With 3 bases removed from V and 3 bases from J, the gap between germline ends came to 22 bases.